The clone carrying this TCR beta chain was detected a few times. The antigen is not known. This sample is part of a study of cytomegalovirus exposure and HLA in healthy donors. Study-level information: A data release that came early held 80 million to 95 million unique TCRs from HLA-typed donors. Whole-study findings and limits: A later analysis showed HLA-associated TCR beta chains outstripping equally common others in clonal expansion. The study flagged fewer than 200 TCR beta chains as cytomegalovirus-associated.

PCR primers comprised 60 Vbeta and 13 Jbeta primers. Only in-frame clones appear in the TCRdb table, and some are missing; sequencing was by immunoSEQ multiplex PCR. This table holds more than 110,000 clones, more than 75% found once. The TCR originated in a man aged 50 to 59 in good health and CMV-seronegative. Source material: PBMCs.

The CDR3 spells CASSPDRVRYGYTF. The CDR3 bases are TGTGCCAGCAGTCCGGACAGGGTCCGCTATGGCTACACCTTC. The chain couples TRBV6-5 to TRBJ1-2, with 8 bases aligning to TRBD1. Germline CDR1 is MNHEY and CDR2 is SVGAGI. Trimming at V came to 5 bases and at J to 4 bases, leaving 6 bases not matched to a gene. The CDR3 totals 14 residues.